This T cell receptor beta chain was captured by sequencing in a study of T cell responses to AZD1222 COVID-19 vaccine. V was clipped by 6 bases and J by 1 base, with 12 bases between them. The CDR3 runs 14 residues. Germline V gives CDR1 MNHEY, CDR2 SVGEGT. Clones were sequenced by immunoSEQ multiplex PCR, and TCRdb holds only the in-frame ones, with some missing. The sample includes roughly 160,000 clones, about 90% of them seen just once. This sample comprised peripheral blood, obtained 28 days after the second AZD1222 dose. This receptor was identified in an adult who received the AZD1222 COVID-19 vaccine. The chain joins TRBV6-2 or TRBV6-3 to TRBJ1-2; D is unclear. The DNA for the CDR3 is TGTGCCAGCAGCACACAAGGAATTAACTATGGCTACACCTTC. Its protein is CASSTQGINYGYTF.